This T cell receptor (beta chain) was identified in a study of OX40 agonist ivuxolimab in advanced cancers. Study-wide context: Ivuxolimab was a fully human IgG2 agonistic monoclonal antibody targeting the costimulatory receptor OX40 (CD134). Partial responses were achieved by three dose-escalation patients, of whom one had hepatocellular carcinoma and two had cutaneous melanoma. Prior anti-PD-1, anti-PD-L1 or anti-CTLA-4 therapy was permitted, and approximately 40% of dose-escalation patients had received checkpoint inhibitors. The purpose of peripheral TCRbeta sequencing was to test whether ivuxolimab changed TCR sequence diversity and led to clonal T-cell expansion. Intravenous ivuxolimab was administered to patients every 2 weeks at six dose levels: 0.01, 0.1, 0.3, 1.5, 3 and 10 mg/kg. Of the 52 patients in dose escalation, about 20 had hepatocellular carcinoma, approximately 15 had melanoma, 9 had renal cell carcinoma and 9 had head and neck cancer. In the dose-escalation cohort, 82.7% of patients were male, and the mean age was approximately 64 years, with a range of about 23 to 90. The paper reports the monotherapy dose-escalation portion (N = 52 patients) of the phase I ivuxolimab trial.

What the research found in general, with its limitations: In partial responders in the 0.1-3.0 mg/kg groups, normalized peripheral clonal expansion was found to be among the lowest, especially among CD8+ T cells. After ivuxolimab, expanded clones were on average more numerous among CD8+ T cells than among CD4+ T cells. The antigen specificity of the clonally expanded peripheral T cells was not determined. At doses from 0.1 to 3.0 mg/kg, clonal expansion was seen in both CD4+ and CD8+ blood T cells between baseline and week 6. Low levels of normalized T-cell clonal expansion were also seen in some patients who did not respond.

The CDR3 measures 13 amino acids from cysteine to phenylalanine. Only CDR3 DNA remains: 39 bases, in frame from the first base. Deletion took 4 bases off V and 3 bases off J, with a span of 6 bases between the germline ends. CDR1 SGHNT and CDR2 YENEEA were looked up in the germline V gene. Genomic DNA was isolated from the sorted cells so that the TCRbeta CDR3 region could be sequenced. The immunoSEQ Assay was used for sequencing of TCRbeta CDR3 regions. The source is immuneACCESS, and TCRdb retained only in-frame sequences with V and J called. Part of the clones is not carried over; for the studies checked, unresolved V genes explain less than half of this, and the remainder is unexplained. The sample data list approximately 90,000 clones, and around 85% of these were observed just once. Clones ranked in the top ten supply 3% to 4.5% of the sample. The trial excluded patients who had a history of autoimmune disease or who were on systemic immunosuppression. Peripheral blood for TCR sequencing was drawn from every dose cohort at baseline, at cycle 4 day 1 and at cycle 7 day 1. Samples were obtained from an open-label, multicenter, first-in-human phase I dose-escalation trial of ivuxolimab. The trial enrolled adults with locally advanced or metastatic head and neck squamous cell, hepatocellular, melanoma or renal cell carcinoma. Before TCR sequencing, CD4+ T cells and CD8+ T cells were sorted from peripheral blood as separate populations.

To note about this clone: Which antigen it targets is not known. No much larger clonotype is one base removed from it; base qualities were not supplied.

This receptor was obtained from an adult with an advanced solid tumor such as melanoma, head and neck, liver or kidney cancer. Sequences were derived from CD4+ or CD8+ T cells sorted from blood, sampled in a trial of the OX40 agonist ivuxolimab. Recombination joined TRBV11-3 with TRBJ1-4, with no D gene named confidently. The DNA reads as follows: TGTGCCAGCAGCTCCGAGGCTAATGAAAAACTGTTTTTT. Translated, it reads CASSSEANEKLFF.